This TCR beta chain was captured in a study of shared clonotypes between healthy human individuals. As concerns this clone: Its target is not known.

V was clipped by 4 bases and J by 5 bases, with 11 bases between them. The germline gives CDR1 SEHNR, CDR2 FQNEAQ (reference sequence). The CDR3 covers 14 residues. The input for sorted-subset replicate PCRs was around 210 ng DNA, about 30,000 T cell genomes. Only in-frame clones appear in the TCRdb table, and some are missing; sequencing was by immunoSEQ multiplex PCR. The sample includes just over 2,000,000 clones, 90% to 95% seen only once; the top ten take 0.1% to 0.15%. The study, taken as a whole, reports: Generally, naive subsets (rather than memory subsets) showed larger estimated richness.

The receptor comes from a man between 18 and 29 years old in good health. This chain links TRBV7-9 with TRBJ1-4; D not resolved. Sequenced: naive CD4+ T cells sorted from blood. Subset indicated: CD45RA+ positively selected. The CDR3 bases are TGTGCCAGCAGCTCGGGCCTGGTAAATGAAAAACTGTTTTTT. Its protein product is CASSSGLVNEKLFF.